This TCR beta chain is drawn from a study of Graves' ophthalmopathy and Graves' hyperthyroidism. Ophthalmopathy in the donors was of moderate-to-severe activity, with CAS ≥3, NOSPECS ≥4 and duration under 3 months. The evidence that diagnosis relied on was clinical symptoms, serum thyroxine, TRAb, thyroid ultrasound and orbital computed tomography. Points on this clonotype: Its antigen is not known.

From germline, CDR1 is KGHSH and CDR2 LQKENI. This CDR3 has 17 amino acids. Trimming at V came to 0 bases and at J to 2 bases, leaving 1 base not matched to a gene. Regarding the study as a whole: With roughly 65% sensitivity and around 79% specificity, the model predicted ophthalmopathy progression. Among expanded thyroid clonotypes above 0.001 frequency, most also occurred in blood.

Amplified material comprised TCR beta CDR3 regions derived from RNA transcripts. In the first round, RT-PCR was carried out with HTBI primers, and a multiplex PCR formed the second round. TCRdb independently ran MiXCR on the multiplex PCR reads; one entry per CDR3 protein. The sample lists roughly 400,000 distinct CDR3 sequences; approximately 20% were seen once. This chain joins TRBV18 and TRBJ2-2; TRBD2 matches 12 bases. The TCR sequence derives from a woman between 18 and 30 years old with Graves' ophthalmopathy. Sequenced input: peripheral blood. The CDR3 bases are TGTGCCAGCTCACCACCGGGACTAGCGGGCAACACCGGGGAGCTGTTTTTT. It is translated as CASSPPGLAGNTGELFF.